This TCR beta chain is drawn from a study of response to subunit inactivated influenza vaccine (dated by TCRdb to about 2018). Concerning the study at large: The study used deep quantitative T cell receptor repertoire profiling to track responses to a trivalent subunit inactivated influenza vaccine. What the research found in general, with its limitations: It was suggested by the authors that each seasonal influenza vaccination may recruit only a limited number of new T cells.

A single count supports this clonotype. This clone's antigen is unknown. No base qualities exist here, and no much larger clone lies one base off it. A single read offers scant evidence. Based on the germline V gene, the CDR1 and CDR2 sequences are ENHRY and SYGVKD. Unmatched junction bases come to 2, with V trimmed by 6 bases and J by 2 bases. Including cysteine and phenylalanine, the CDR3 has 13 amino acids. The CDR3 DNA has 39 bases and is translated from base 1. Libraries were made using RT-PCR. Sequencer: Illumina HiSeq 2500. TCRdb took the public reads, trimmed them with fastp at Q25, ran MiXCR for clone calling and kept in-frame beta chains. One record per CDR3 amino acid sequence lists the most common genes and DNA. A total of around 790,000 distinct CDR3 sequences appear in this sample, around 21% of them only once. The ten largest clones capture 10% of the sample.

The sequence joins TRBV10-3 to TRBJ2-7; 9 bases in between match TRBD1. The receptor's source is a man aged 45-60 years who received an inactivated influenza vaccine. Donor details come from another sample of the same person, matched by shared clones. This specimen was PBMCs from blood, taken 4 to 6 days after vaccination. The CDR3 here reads CAIRGDRAYEQYF. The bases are TGTGCCATCAGAGGGGACAGGGCCTACGAGCAGTACTTC.